This T cell receptor beta chain was documented in a study of CD8 T cells in Susac syndrome. The authors reverse transcribed roughly 0.5 to 1 ug RNA with random hexamers. Amplification of TCR beta CDR3 across 54 Vbeta and 13 Jbeta was performed with immunoSEQ multiplex PCR. Each CDR3 protein is one row after TCRdb ran MiXCR on the immunoSEQ multiplex PCR reads. Here the sample spans over 95,000 distinct CDR3 sequences, 80% to 95% being singletons. This receptor was identified in a human donor in good health. The specimen sequenced was CD8+ T cells from PBMCs.

The CDR3 DNA sequence: TGTGCCAGCAGCGTCCGGGACGGGATTTCACCCCTCCACTTT. Translated, it gives CASSVRDGISPLHF. This rearrangement joins TRBV14 to TRBJ1-6; TRBD1 is a possible D gene (5 bases). The CDR3 runs 14 residues. Per the germline V gene, CDR1 is SGHDN and CDR2 is FVKESK. Trimming removed 5 bases at V and 9 bases at J, with 14 bases between.